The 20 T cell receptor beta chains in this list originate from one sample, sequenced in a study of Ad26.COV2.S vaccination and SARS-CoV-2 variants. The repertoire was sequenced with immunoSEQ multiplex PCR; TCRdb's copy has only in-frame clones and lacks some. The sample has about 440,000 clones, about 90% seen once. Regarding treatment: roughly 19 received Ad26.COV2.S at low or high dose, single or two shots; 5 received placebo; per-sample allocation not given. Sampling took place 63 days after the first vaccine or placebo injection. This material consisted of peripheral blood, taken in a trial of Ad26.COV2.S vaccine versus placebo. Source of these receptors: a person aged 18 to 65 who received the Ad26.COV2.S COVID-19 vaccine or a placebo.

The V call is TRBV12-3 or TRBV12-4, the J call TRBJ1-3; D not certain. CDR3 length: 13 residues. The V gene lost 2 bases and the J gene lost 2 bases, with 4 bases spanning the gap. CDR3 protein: CASSLFAGNTIYF. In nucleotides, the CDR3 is TGTGCCAGCAGTTTATTCGCTGGAAACACCATATATTTT.

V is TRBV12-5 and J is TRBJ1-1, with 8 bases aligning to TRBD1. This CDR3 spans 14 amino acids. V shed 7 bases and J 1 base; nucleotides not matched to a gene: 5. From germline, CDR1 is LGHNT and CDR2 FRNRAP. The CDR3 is CASVRTGPNTEAFF. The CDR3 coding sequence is TGTGCTAGTGTTCGGACAGGGCCGAACACTGAAGCTTTCTTT. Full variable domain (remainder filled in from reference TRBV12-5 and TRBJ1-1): DARVTQTPRHKVTEMGQEVTMRCQPILGHNTVFWYRQTMMQGLELLAYFRNRAPLDDSGMPKDRFSAEMPDATLATLKIQPSEPRDSAVYFCASVRTGPNTEAFFGQGTRLTVV.

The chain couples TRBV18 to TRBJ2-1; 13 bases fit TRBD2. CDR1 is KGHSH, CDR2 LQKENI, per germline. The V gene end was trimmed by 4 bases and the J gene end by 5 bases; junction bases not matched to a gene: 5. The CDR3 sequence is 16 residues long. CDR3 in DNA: TGTGCCAGCTCACAGGGACTAGCGGGGATTAACAATGAGCAGTTCTTC. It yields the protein CASSQGLAGINNEQFF.

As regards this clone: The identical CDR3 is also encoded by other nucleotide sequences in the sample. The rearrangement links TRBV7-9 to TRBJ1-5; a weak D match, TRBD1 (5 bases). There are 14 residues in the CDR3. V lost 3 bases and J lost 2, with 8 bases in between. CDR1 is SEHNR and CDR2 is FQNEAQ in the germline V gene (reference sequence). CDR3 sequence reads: CASSLGVGNQPQHF. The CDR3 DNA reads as TGTGCCAGCAGCTTGGGGGTAGGCAATCAGCCCCAGCATTTT.

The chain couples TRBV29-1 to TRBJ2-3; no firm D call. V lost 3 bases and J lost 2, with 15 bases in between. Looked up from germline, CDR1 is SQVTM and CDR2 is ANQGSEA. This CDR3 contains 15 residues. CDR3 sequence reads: CSVDEYGGLTDTQYF. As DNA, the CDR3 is TGCAGCGTTGACGAGTATGGCGGCCTCACAGATACGCAGTATTTT.

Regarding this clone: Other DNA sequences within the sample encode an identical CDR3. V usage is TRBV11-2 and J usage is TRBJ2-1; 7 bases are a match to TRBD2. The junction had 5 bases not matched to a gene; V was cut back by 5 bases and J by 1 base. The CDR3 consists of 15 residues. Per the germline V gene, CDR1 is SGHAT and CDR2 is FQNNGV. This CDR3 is CASSLLAGSYNEQFF. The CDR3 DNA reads TGTGCCAGCAGCCTTTTAGCGGGTTCCTACAATGAGCAGTTCTTC.

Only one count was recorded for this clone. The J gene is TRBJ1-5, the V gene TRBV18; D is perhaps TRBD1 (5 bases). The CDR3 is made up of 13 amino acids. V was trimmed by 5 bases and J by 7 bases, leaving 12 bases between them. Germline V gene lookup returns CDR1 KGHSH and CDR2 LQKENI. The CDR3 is CASSETRDQPQHF. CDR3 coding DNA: TGTGCCAGCTCAGAAACCAGGGACCAGCCCCAGCATTTT. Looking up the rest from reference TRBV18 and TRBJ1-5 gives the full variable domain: NAGVMQNPRHLVRRRGQEARLRCSPMKGHSHVYWYRQLPEEGLKFMVYLQKENIIDESGMPKERFSAEFPKEGPSILRIQQVVRGDSAAYFCASSETRDQPQHFGDGTRLSIL.

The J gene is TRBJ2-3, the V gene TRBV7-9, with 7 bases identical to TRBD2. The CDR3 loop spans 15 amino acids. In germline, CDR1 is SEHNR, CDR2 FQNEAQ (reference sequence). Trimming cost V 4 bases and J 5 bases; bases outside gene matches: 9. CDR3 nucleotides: TGTGCCAGCAGCTCCTCCTCCTTAGCGGGAGATACGCAGTATTTT. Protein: CASSSSSLAGDTQYF.

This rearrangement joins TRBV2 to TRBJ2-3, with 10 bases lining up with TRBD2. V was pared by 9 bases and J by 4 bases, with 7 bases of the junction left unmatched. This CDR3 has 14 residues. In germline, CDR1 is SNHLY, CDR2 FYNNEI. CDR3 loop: CARASGSGPDTQYF. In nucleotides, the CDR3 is TGTGCCAGGGCTAGCGGGAGTGGTCCAGATACGCAGTATTTT.

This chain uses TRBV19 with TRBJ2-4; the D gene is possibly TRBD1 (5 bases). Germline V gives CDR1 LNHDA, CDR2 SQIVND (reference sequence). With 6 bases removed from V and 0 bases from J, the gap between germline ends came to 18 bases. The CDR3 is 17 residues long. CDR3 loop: CASSTLRGQGAKNIQYF. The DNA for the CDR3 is TGTGCCAGTAGCACTCTGAGAGGCCAGGGAGCCAAAAACATTCAGTACTTC. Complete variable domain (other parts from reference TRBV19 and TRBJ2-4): DGGITQSPKYLFRKEGQNVTLSCEQNLNHDAMYWYRQDPGQGLRLIYYSQIVNDFQKGDIAEGYSVSREKKESFPLTVTSAQKNPTAFYLCASSTLRGQGAKNIQYFGAGTRLSVL.

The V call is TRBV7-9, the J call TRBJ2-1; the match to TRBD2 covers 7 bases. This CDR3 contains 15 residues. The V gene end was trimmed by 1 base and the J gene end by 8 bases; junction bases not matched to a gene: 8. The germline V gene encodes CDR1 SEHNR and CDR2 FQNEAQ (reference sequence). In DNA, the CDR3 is TGTGCCAGCAGCTTAGTGGGGCGGGAGTGGGATGAGCAGTTCTTC. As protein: CASSLVGREWDEQFF.

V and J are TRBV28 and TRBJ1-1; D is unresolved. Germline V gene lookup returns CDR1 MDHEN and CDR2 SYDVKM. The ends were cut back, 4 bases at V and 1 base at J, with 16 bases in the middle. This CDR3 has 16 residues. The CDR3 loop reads CASSSPVKGQNTEAFF. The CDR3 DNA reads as TGTGCCAGCAGTTCCCCTGTAAAGGGCCAGAACACTGAAGCTTTCTTT.

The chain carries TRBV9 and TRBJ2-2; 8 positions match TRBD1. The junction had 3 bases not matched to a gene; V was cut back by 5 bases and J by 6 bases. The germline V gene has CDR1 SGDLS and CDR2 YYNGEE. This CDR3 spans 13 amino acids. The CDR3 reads CASRAGGPGELFF. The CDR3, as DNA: TGTGCCAGCAGAGCAGGGGGCCCCGGGGAGCTGTTTTTT.

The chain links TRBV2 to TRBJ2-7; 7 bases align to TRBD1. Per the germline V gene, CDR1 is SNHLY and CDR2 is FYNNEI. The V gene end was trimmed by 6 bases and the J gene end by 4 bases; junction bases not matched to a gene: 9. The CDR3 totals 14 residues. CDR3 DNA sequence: TGTGCCAGCAGCGCGCCGGCAGGGGGATACGAGCAGTACTTC. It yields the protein CASSAPAGGYEQYF.

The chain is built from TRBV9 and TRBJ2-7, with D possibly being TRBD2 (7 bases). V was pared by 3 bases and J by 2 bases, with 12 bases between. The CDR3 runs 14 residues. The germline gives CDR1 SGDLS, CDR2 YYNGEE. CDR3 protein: CASSAGGQPYEQYF. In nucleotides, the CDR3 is TGTGCCAGCAGCGCCGGGGGGCAGCCCTACGAGCAGTACTTC.

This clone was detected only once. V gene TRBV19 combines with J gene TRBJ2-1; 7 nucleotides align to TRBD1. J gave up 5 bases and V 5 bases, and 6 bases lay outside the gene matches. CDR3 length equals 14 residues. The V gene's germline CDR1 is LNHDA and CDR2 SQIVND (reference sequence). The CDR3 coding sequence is TGTGCCAGTAGTGCCTCAGGACAGGACAATGAGCAGTTCTTC. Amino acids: CASSASGQDNEQFF.

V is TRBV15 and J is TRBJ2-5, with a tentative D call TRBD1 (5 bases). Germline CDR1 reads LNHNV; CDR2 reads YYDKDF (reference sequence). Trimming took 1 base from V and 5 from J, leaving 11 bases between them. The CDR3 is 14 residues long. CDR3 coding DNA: TGTGCCACCAGCAGAGGCAGGGCCGGGGAGACCCAGTACTTC. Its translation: CATSRGRAGETQYF.

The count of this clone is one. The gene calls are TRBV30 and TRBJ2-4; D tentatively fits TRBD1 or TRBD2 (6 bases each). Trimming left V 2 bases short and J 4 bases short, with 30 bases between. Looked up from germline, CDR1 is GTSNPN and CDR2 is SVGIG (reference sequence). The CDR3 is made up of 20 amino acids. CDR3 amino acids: CAWSLGGRKHSGARKNIQYF. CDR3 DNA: TGTGCCTGGAGTCTAGGGGGTAGGAAACATAGCGGTGCACGTAAAAACATTCAGTACTTC.

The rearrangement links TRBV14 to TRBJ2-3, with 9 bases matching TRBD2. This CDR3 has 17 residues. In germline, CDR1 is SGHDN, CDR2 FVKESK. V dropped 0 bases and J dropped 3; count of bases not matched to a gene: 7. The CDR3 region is CASSQDWASGMTDTQYF. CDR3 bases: TGTGCCAGCAGCCAAGATTGGGCTAGCGGGATGACAGATACGCAGTATTTT. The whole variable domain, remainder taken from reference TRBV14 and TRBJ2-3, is EAGVTQFPSHSVIEKGQTVTLRCDPISGHDNLYWYRRVMGKEIKFLLHFVKESKQDESGMPNNRFLAERTGGTYSTLKVQPAELEDSGVYFCASSQDWASGMTDTQYFGPGTRLTVL.

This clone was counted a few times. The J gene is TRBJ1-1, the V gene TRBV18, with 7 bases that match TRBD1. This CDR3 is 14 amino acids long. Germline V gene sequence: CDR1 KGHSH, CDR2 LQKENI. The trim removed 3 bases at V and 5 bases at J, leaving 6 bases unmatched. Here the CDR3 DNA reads TGTGCCAGCTCACCTCAGGGGGTTTGGACTGAAGCTTTCTTT. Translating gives CASSPQGVWTEAFF.